The text below deals with one TCR beta chain. cDNA reverse transcribed from extracted RNA served as the sequencing template. Profiled with immunoSEQ multiplex PCR; TCRdb holds only in-frame clones, not every one. The table records 160,000 or so clones, around 71% of them present only once. The sample originates from a study of CD8+ T cells in alopecia areata. Study details: Twice daily, treated patients received 5 to 10 mg of oral tofacitinib.

Treatment here: oral pan-JAK inhibitor, 5-10 mg twice daily. PBMCs provided sorted CD4+ and CD8+ T cells. The TCR comes from a human donor with alopecia areata. The sample in question was CD4+ T cells sorted from blood, obtained at week 4, from a patient treated with tofacitinib.

The DNA of the CDR3 is TGCGCCAGCAGTCAGTACAAGACGTACCAAGAGACCCAGTACTTC. Protein sequence: CASSQYKTYQETQYF. The rearrangement joins TRBV23-1 to TRBJ2-5, with D hard to call. TRBV23-1 is flagged as an ORF with uncertain function. Trimming removed 3 bases at V and 0 bases at J, with 11 bases between. The CDR3 is made up of 15 amino acids.